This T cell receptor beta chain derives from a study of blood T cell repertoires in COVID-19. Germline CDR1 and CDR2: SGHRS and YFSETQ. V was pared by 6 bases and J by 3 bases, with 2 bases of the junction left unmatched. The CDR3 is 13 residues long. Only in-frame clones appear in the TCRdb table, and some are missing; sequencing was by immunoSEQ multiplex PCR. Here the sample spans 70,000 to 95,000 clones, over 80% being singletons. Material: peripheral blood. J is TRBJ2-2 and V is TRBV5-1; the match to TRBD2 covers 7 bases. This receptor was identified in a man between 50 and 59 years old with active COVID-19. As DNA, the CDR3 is TGCGCCAGCAATCGGGGGGACACCGGGGAGCTGTTTTTT. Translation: CASNRGDTGELFF. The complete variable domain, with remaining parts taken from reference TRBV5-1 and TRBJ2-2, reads KAGVTQTPRYLIKTRGQQVTLSCSPISGHRSVSWYQQTPGQGLQFLFEYFSETQRNKGNFPGRFSGRQFSNSRSEMNVSTLELGDSALYLCASNRGDTGELFFGEGSRLTVL.